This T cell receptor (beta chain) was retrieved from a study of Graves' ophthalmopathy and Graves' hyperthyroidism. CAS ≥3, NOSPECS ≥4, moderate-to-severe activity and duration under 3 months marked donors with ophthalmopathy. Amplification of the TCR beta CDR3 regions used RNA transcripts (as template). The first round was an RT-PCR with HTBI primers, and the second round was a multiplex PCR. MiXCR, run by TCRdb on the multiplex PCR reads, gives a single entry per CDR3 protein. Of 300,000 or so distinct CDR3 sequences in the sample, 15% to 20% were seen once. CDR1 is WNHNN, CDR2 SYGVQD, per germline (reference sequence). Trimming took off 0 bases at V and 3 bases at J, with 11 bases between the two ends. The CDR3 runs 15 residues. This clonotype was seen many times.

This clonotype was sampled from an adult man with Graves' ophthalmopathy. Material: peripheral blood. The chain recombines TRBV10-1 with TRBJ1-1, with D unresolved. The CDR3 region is CASSESKAGDTEAFF. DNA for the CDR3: TGCGCCAGCAGTGAGTCGAAGGCCGGGGACACTGAAGCTTTCTTT.